Included here is one T cell receptor beta chain sequence, with context. What it binds is unknown. Unique molecular identifiers featured in each of the TCR beta cDNA libraries. Each CDR3 protein is one row after TCRdb ran MiXCR on the PCR reads. Of 180,000 or so distinct CDR3 sequences listed, 29% are singletons. The germline V gene encodes CDR1 MNHEY and CDR2 SVGEGT. CDR3 length: 15 residues. V was trimmed by 6 bases and J by 1 base, leaving 15 bases between them. These data are taken from a study of post-analysis software for immune sequencing data. General study points: About five TRBV segments occurring more often in patients than controls included TRBV5-6, TRBV5-1 and TRBV20-1.

The rearrangement uses TRBV6-2 or TRBV6-3 and TRBJ1-1; a weak D match, TRBD1 (6 bases). The clonotype was recovered from a girl aged 2 to 17 with multiple sclerosis. The material sequenced was blood. CDR3 sequence: CASSASGQKNTEAFF. The CDR3 nucleotides are TGTGCCAGCAGCGCCTCCGGACAGAAGAACACTGAAGCTTTCTTT.